The 9 T cell receptor beta chains below all came from one sample that was sequenced in a study of T-cell memory formation after mild COVID-19. One entry per CDR3 protein results from TCRdb running MiXCR on the 5' RACE reads. The sample shows around 450,000 distinct CDR3 sequences, roughly 24% of them seen only once. Sequencing was carried out using PBMCs or a T cell subset sorted from them (not recorded which). The receptors here all came from an adult woman who had mild COVID-19 (a few samples of this study predate the infection). Cell type and time point are not known.

This clonotype has ten or more counts. This rearrangement joins TRBV7-6 to TRBJ2-1, with 9 nucleotides matching TRBD1. In germline, CDR1 is SGHVS, CDR2 FNYEAQ. CDR3 length: 16 amino acids. V trimming: 3 bases; J trimming: 0 bases; junction bases outside the gene matches: 3. CDR3 sequence reads: CASSFGQGSSYNEQFF. The CDR3 region has the DNA TGTGCCAGCAGCTTCGGACAGGGGAGCTCCTACAATGAGCAGTTCTTC.

The rearrangement uses TRBV6-5 and TRBJ1-2; no firm D call. V lost 8 bases, J lost 6 bases, and 13 bases lay in between. Germline V gene data show CDR1 as MNHEY and CDR2 as SVGAGI. The CDR3 length is 12 residues. The CDR3 sequence: CASGDTFDGYTF. CDR3 bases: TGTGCCAGCGGTGACACGTTCGATGGCTACACCTTC.

The genes are TRBV24-1 and TRBJ2-5; 8 bases line up with TRBD1. Germline V gives CDR1 KGHDR, CDR2 SFDVKD. The CDR3 loop spans 16 amino acids. Trimming took 4 bases from V and 0 from J; bases not matched to a gene: 6. CDR3 protein: CATSEPTGEYQETQYF. In nucleotides, the CDR3 is TGTGCCACCAGTGAACCGACAGGGGAGTACCAAGAGACCCAGTACTTC.

This chain uses TRBV25-1 with TRBJ2-1; no clear D. Trimming removed 1 base from V and 14 bases from J, with 9 bases in between. The germline V gene has CDR1 MGHDK and CDR2 SYGVNS. The CDR3 covers 11 residues. The CDR3 nucleotides read TGTGCCAGCAGTGAATGGGGATGGGAGTTCTTC. It yields the protein CASSEWGWEFF.

Here the CDR3 reads CASSPRTSGASTDTQYF. As DNA, the CDR3 is TGTGCCAGCAGCCCAAGGACTAGCGGGGCTAGCACAGATACGCAGTATTTT. The gene calls are TRBV7-2 and TRBJ2-3; 12 bases line up with TRBD2. The CDR3 totals 17 residues. Losses at the gene ends were 5 bases for V and 0 bases for J; bases not matched to a gene: 6. Germline V gene data show CDR1 as SGHTA and CDR2 as FQGNSA.

The V and J genes are TRBV7-3 and TRBJ2-2, with a weak D call TRBD1 (6 bases). V gave up 1 base and J gave up 1 base, with 13 bases separating them. Per germline, CDR1 SGHTA and CDR2 FQGTGA. This CDR3 spans 17 amino acids. CDR3 residues: CASSLRGRGMNTGELFF. CDR3 in DNA: TGTGCCAGCAGCTTAAGGGGTAGGGGGATGAACACCGGGGAGCTGTTTTTT.

CDR3 residues: CSVGTGEGYTF. CDR3 nucleotides: TGCAGTGTTGGGACAGGGGAGGGCTACACCTTC. The chain carries TRBV20-1 and TRBJ1-2, with 10 bases aligning to TRBD1. The CDR3 spans 11 residues. Unmatched junction bases numbered 4, after V lost 7 bases and J lost 8 bases. Germline CDR1 is DFQATT and CDR2 is SNEGSKA (reference sequence).

The chain carries TRBV5-1 and TRBJ1-2; D is undetermined. Germline V gene data show CDR1 as SGHRS and CDR2 as YFSETQ. This CDR3 is built from 15 residues. V shed 0 bases and J shed 3 bases, with 12 bases lying between them. The CDR3 here is CASSLEPTDYYGYTF. The CDR3 DNA reads as TGCGCCAGCAGCTTGGAACCTACAGACTACTATGGCTACACCTTC.

This clonotype was counted many times. This chain joins TRBV19 and TRBJ2-5; 7 nucleotides agree with TRBD1. Germline loops: CDR1 LNHDA, CDR2 SQIVND (reference sequence). The CDR3 consists of 13 residues. The junction had 6 bases not matched to a gene; V was cut back by 6 bases and J by 5 bases. Here the CDR3 reads CASRTGSMETQYF. The CDR3 DNA reads as TGTGCCAGTAGGACAGGGTCGATGGAGACCCAGTACTTC.